The clone carrying this T cell receptor beta chain was seen a few times. The V gene's germline CDR1 is SEHNR and CDR2 FQNEAQ (reference sequence). V shed 6 bases, J shed 6 bases, and the junction held 15 bases outside the gene matches. CDR3 length equals 16 residues. These data originate in a study of patients and donors after allogeneic stem cell transplantation. TCRdb re-called the RT-PCR reads with MiXCR, one entry per CDR3 protein. Of about a million distinct CDR3 sequences in the sample, roughly 18% were seen once. The J gene is TRBJ2-3, the V gene TRBV7-9; 7 nucleotides align to TRBD1. The clonotype was recovered from a human donor who was either an allogeneic HSCT recipient or a stem cell or donor lymphocyte infusion donor (not recorded which). It is not recorded whose cells these are; they may come from a transplant donor. Sequencing was performed on blood, either unsorted or a sorted T cell fraction (not recorded which). CDR3 coding DNA: TGTGCCAGCAGTTATCGAGGGGGCCTGAAAACGGATACGCAGTATTTT. It specifies CASSYRGGLKTDTQYF.